Presented here are 20 T cell receptor beta chains from one specimen sequenced in a study of shared clonotypes between healthy human individuals (dated by TCRdb to 2019 to 2021). Receptor libraries were prepared by the immunoSEQ multiplex PCR assay. The immuneACCESS repertoire file appears here via TCRdb, limited to in-frame rearrangements. These files lack a portion of the clones; in checked studies, under half of the deficit traces to unresolved V genes, and the cause of the others is not known. For this sample there are about 490,000 clones; around 80% appear just once. The ten largest clones represent approximately 12% of the sample. Material for sequencing was PBMCs. The receptors were sampled from a woman in her thirties or forties in good health. Some clones in this sample may be carry-over from other donors' samples.

V is TRBV28 and J is TRBJ2-5; no firm D call. This CDR3 comprises 13 residues. CDR1 is MDHEN, CDR2 SYDVKM, per germline. V was trimmed by 2 bases and J by 0 bases, leaving 4 bases between them. The CDR3 DNA is TGTGCCAGCAGTTTAGGGTACCAAGAGACCCAGTACTTC. Its translation is CASSLGYQETQYF.

The chain is built from TRBV25-1 and TRBJ2-6; 7 bases are a match to TRBD1. This CDR3 has 18 amino acids. From germline, CDR1 is MGHDK and CDR2 SYGVNS. Germline trimming cut 8 bases from V and 0 bases from J; bases unmatched to any gene: 13. The CDR3 loop reads CASPRRDSLFSGANVLTF. In DNA form, the CDR3 reads TGTGCCAGCCCGAGACGGGACAGTCTTTTCTCTGGGGCCAACGTCCTGACTTTC.

The chain uses TRBV5-8 and TRBJ2-3, with D uncertain. Germline CDR1 SGHTS, CDR2 YDEGEE. V dropped 0 bases and J dropped 2 bases, with 10 bases sitting between them. The CDR3 is made up of 15 amino acids. The CDR3 loop reads CASSLVLGHTDTQYF. As DNA, the CDR3 is TGTGCCAGCAGCTTGGTCTTGGGCCACACAGATACGCAGTATTTT. The variable domain in full, with the rest retrieved from reference TRBV5-8 and TRBJ2-3, is EAGVTQSPTHLIKTRGQQATLRCSPISGHTSVYWYQQALGLGLQFLLWYDEGEERNRGNFPPRFSGRQFPNYSSELNVNALELEDSALYLCASSLVLGHTDTQYFGPGTRLTVL.

This chain uses TRBV29-1 with TRBJ1-2; 7 nucleotides match TRBD1. This CDR3 has 13 residues. CDR1 and CDR2 (germline): SQVTM, ANQGSEA. V was pared by 4 bases and J by 5 bases, with 7 bases of the junction left unmatched. The chain's CDR3 is CSVGVGGYYGYTF. For the CDR3, the DNA is TGCAGCGTTGGAGTAGGGGGCTATTATGGCTACACCTTC.

The chain carries TRBV19 and TRBJ2-3; D possibly corresponds to TRBD2 (6 bases). V was cut by 3 bases and J by 0 bases, with 13 bases left in between. This CDR3 contains 16 residues. Looked up from germline, CDR1 is LNHDA and CDR2 is SQIVND (reference sequence). The chain's CDR3 is CASSIPSALSTDTQYF. Written as DNA, the CDR3 is TGTGCCAGTAGTATTCCTAGCGCCCTTAGCACAGATACGCAGTATTTT.

The genes are TRBV19 and TRBJ1-5, with 7 bases aligning to TRBD1. Germline assignment: CDR1 LNHDA and CDR2 SQIVND (reference sequence). This CDR3 is built from 16 residues. Trimming at V came to 7 bases and at J to 0 bases, leaving 9 bases not matched to a gene. The CDR3 DNA reads TGTGCCAGTAATACGGGACAGCCTTATAGCAATCAGCCCCAGCATTTT. Its translation: CASNTGQPYSNQPQHF.

The V gene is TRBV10-2, the J gene TRBJ2-7; 8 positions agree with TRBD1. The V gene's germline CDR1 is WSHSY and CDR2 SAAADI. The CDR3 is 13 amino acids. V was clipped by 11 bases and J by 7 bases; unmatched bases: 13. The CDR3 sequence is CAGSGGWAREQYF. The CDR3 DNA is TGCGCCGGATCAGGGGGCTGGGCTCGAGAGCAGTACTTC.

The chain employs TRBV11-2 and TRBJ2-5; 10 bases match TRBD1. Germline lookup yields CDR1 SGHAT and CDR2 FQNNGV. This CDR3 spans 15 amino acids. V lost 5 bases and J lost 1; bases outside the gene matches: 4. The CDR3 is CASSPDRGFQETQYF. In DNA form, the CDR3 reads TGTGCCAGCAGCCCGGACAGGGGGTTCCAAGAGACCCAGTACTTC.

The rearrangement joins TRBV7-9 to TRBJ2-3, with no clear D. Germline values: CDR1 SEHNR, CDR2 FQNEAQ (reference sequence). The CDR3 has 13 residues. The V gene lost 4 bases and the J gene lost 5 bases, with 10 bases spanning the gap. Written as DNA, the CDR3 is TGTGCCAGCAGCTCCGGACCGGGAGATACGCAGTATTTT. Amino acids: CASSSGPGDTQYF.

J is TRBJ2-1 and V is TRBV5-4; tentatively, D is TRBD2 (6 bases). CDR1 and CDR2 from the germline V gene are SGHNT and YYREEE (reference sequence). The CDR3 totals 15 residues. The V end was cut by 4 bases, the J end by 5 bases, with 16 bases between. CDR3 protein: CASSLPGVVDNEQFF. CDR3 in DNA: TGTGCCAGCAGCCTGCCGGGAGTAGTAGACAATGAGCAGTTCTTC.

At least ten counts were recorded for this clone. This chain connects TRBV5-4 to TRBJ2-5, with TRBD1 identical over 7 bases. Germline loops: CDR1 SGHNT, CDR2 YYREEE (reference sequence). CDR3 size: 14 residues. With V trimmed by 1 base and J by 5 bases, 5 bases remained unmatched. The CDR3: CASSLTGVPETQYF. As DNA, the CDR3 is TGTGCCAGCAGCTTGACAGGGGTCCCGGAGACCCAGTACTTC.

J is TRBJ1-1 and V is TRBV7-3; no definite D call. The CDR3 length is 16 residues. Between the trimmed V and J ends, which lost 0 bases and 2 bases, there was a span of 13 bases. Germline V gene sequence: CDR1 SGHTA, CDR2 FQGTGA. CDR3 sequence (DNA): TGTGCCAGCAGCTTAACCCCGGCCGGTTTTAACACTGAAGCTTTCTTT. The encoded protein is CASSLTPAGFNTEAFF.

With respect to this clone: This may be a read error, as it is one base from a much larger clone. The chain links TRBV10-1 to TRBJ1-1, with D tentatively TRBD1 (6 bases). The CDR3 totals 13 residues. Germline V gene sequence: CDR1 WNHNN, CDR2 SYGVQD (reference sequence). The CDR3 coding sequence is TGCGCCAGCAGCGAGGACAGCTACACTGAAGCTTCCTTT. Translated: CASSEDSYTEASF.

This clone was seen just once. With a much larger clone just one base away, this may be a read error. The rearrangement uses TRBV29-1 and TRBJ2-5; no reliable D call. The CDR3 loop spans 12 amino acids. Germline V gives CDR1 SQVTM, CDR2 ANQGSEA. CDR3 region: CGYNGIQETQYF. CDR3 DNA sequence: TGCGGCTACAACGGAATACAAGAGACCCAGTACTTC.

V and J are TRBV19 and TRBJ2-2; 12 bases align to TRBD1. This CDR3 contains 15 residues. Trimming removed 5 bases from V and 7 bases from J; junction bases left unmatched: 5. The germline V gene has CDR1 LNHDA and CDR2 SQIVND (reference sequence). The CDR3 protein is CASSPGTGGSGELFF. CDR3 bases: TGTGCCAGTAGTCCCGGGACAGGGGGCAGCGGGGAGCTGTTTTTT.

The chain links TRBV30 to TRBJ1-5, with D hard to call. Germline V gene sequence: CDR1 GTSNPN, CDR2 SVGIG (reference sequence). V shed 4 bases and J shed 4 bases, with 11 bases lying between them. This CDR3 has 13 amino acids. The CDR3 nucleotides read TGTGCCTGGACTTCGGTATGGAATCAGCCCCAGCATTTT. Protein sequence: CAWTSVWNQPQHF.

The rearrangement links TRBV7-6 to TRBJ2-1; 8 bases agree with TRBD2. CDR3 size: 15 residues. Germline V gene lookup returns CDR1 SGHVS and CDR2 FNYEAQ. Trimming cost V 1 base and J 8 bases; bases outside gene matches: 7. CDR3 residues: CASSLVAGGLHEQFF. The CDR3 bases are TGTGCCAGCAGCTTAGTGGCGGGAGGTCTCCATGAGCAGTTCTTC. Full variable domain (outside the CDR3, taken from reference TRBV7-6 and TRBJ2-1): GAGVSQSPRYKVTKRGQDVALRCDPISGHVSLYWYRQALGQGPEFLTYFNYEAQQDKSGLPNDRFSAERPEGSISTLTIQRTEQRDSAMYRCASSLVAGGLHEQFFGPGTRLTVL.

V gene TRBV7-9 combines with J gene TRBJ1-2; tentatively, D is TRBD1 (5 bases). V was clipped by 5 bases and J by 2 bases, with 12 bases between them. Germline CDR1 SEHNR, CDR2 FQNEAQ (reference sequence). CDR3 length: 14 residues. The CDR3 is CASSPGGGNYGYTF. In DNA form, the CDR3 reads TGTGCCAGCAGCCCGGGGGGTGGGAACTATGGCTACACCTTC.

Worth noting for this clone: A read error likely explains this, since a far larger clone differs by one base. As the CDR3 is not closed by the conserved phenylalanine or tryptophan, this likely results from a read error. The J gene is TRBJ2-4, the V gene TRBV5-1, with D possibly being TRBD2 (5 bases). V lost 4 bases and J lost 6, with 17 bases in between. This CDR3 is 15 amino acids long. The germline CDR1 and CDR2 sequences are SGHRS and YFSETQ. The CDR3 DNA follows: TGCGCCAGCAGCCTAGAGGGCCAACCCGGAAACATTCAGTACCTC. As protein: CASSLEGQPGNIQYL.

V usage is TRBV5-8 and J usage is TRBJ2-2; unclear D gene. The ends were cut back, 8 bases at V and 6 bases at J, with 20 bases in the middle. The length of the CDR3 is 15 residues. CDR1 and CDR2 (germline): SGHTS, YDEGEE. CDR3: CARLRPPVRAGELFF. The CDR3 bases are TGTGCCAGACTTCGTCCTCCGGTTCGCGCCGGGGAGCTGTTTTTT.